This T cell receptor (beta chain) was retrieved from a study of regulatory T cells in long-lasting Graves disease (dated by TCRdb to about 2021). Regarding the research as a whole: In the newly diagnosed Graves' disease group, patients had been taking antithyroid drugs for less than 3 months. Peripheral blood TCR sequencing and RNA sequencing compared persistent Graves' disease patients with newly diagnosed Graves' disease patients. The study took place in China and was registered as a clinical trial. A total of about 35 samples underwent TCR sequencing: about 13 from persistent and roughly 20 from newly diagnosed Graves' disease patients.

This clonotype was seen a few times. Its antigen is still unknown. No base quality information exists; no much larger clone differs at one position. V ends up 7 bases short and J 7 bases short, with an unmatched junction base count of 4. From cysteine to phenylalanine, the CDR3 is 11 amino acids long. Only the CDR3 portion is preserved as DNA: 33 bases, with reading frame beginning at the first base. As encoded in the germline V gene (reference sequence), CDR1 is GTSNPN while CDR2 is SVGIG. Explained via the paper, the time point label denotes: newly diagnosed GD, antithyroid drugs for less than 3 months. RNA was extracted from PBMCs in TRIzol for both TCR sequencing and RNA sequencing. Graves' disease was diagnosed according to American Thyroid Association guidelines. The patients came from an endocrinology department in Xi'an, China. From each patient, around 8.3 milliliters of peripheral blood was collected into an EDTA anticoagulant tube. Ficoll Paque Plus density gradient separation was used to isolate PBMCs, and no additional T cell sorting was done. An Agilent 2100 Bioanalyzer and agarose gel were used to check RNA quality, while a NanoDrop 2000 measured RNA concentration.

Libraries came from multiplex PCR. The listed sequencing device is Illumina HiSeq 4000. iRepertoire HTBI primers and Arm-PCR amplification of CDR3 regions were used to construct TCR beta libraries. Before sequencing, the PCR products went through gel purification. Processing in the source paper ran as follows. A total of fewer than 80 TRBV and 14 TRBJ segments were identified across samples and were used for gene usage analysis of CDR3 amino acid clonotypes. Filtered high-quality paired reads were merged into contigs using COPE and FqMerger. Contigs were aligned with BLAST to IMGT TRBV, TRBD and TRBJ reference genes, and CDR3 was defined per IMGT. Highly expanded clones were defined as clonotypes with a frequency above 0.1%. Shannon entropy was used to measure repertoire diversity, and the Gini coefficient was used to measure V-J evenness. A clonotype found in more than one individual was treated as public. TCRdb applied fastp at Q25 and MiXCR to the public reads, then kept only in-frame beta chains. Every distinct CDR3 protein forms one entry, paired with its most common genes and DNA. The V and J calls here are based on TCRdb, not the publication. The table for this sample lists roughly 610,000 distinct CDR3 sequences; about 16% of them were counted only once. Of the sample, around 13% falls within the top ten clones.

Results and caveats for the whole study, not just this receptor: The small sample size was acknowledged by the authors as a limitation that may reduce accuracy. Persistent Graves' disease patients showed lower TCR Shannon entropy and fewer highly expanded clones than newly diagnosed patients, suggesting clonal expansion. More public clonotypes were shared among persistent patients (roughly 2,900) than among newly diagnosed patients (966). The study examined only peripheral blood because the primary lesion, thyroid tissue, could not be accessed. Preferential use of TRBV28, TRBJ1-2 and TRBJ2-5 was observed in persistent disease, whereas TRBV20-1 and TRBJ2-1 were favored in newly diagnosed disease. Sequencing and analysis were limited to the TCR beta chain.

These sequences were also reported in another study, on T cells in Graves' hyperthyroidism and ophthalmopathy. As that second study puts it: A patient counted as having stable Graves' hyperthyroidism if no progression to ophthalmopathy occurred over 18 months of follow-up. Hyperthyroidism patients were aged 18 to 65 years and newly diagnosed, with disease duration of less than 2 months. Any patient with an uncontrolled infection, another autoimmune disease, pregnancy or lactation was excluded. Clinical symptoms, serum thyroxine and TRAb, thyroid ultrasound, and orbital computed tomography formed the basis for the diagnoses. A first-round RT-PCR of the TCR CDR3 used the HTBI primer set with the Qiagen OneStep RT-PCR kit. Most expanded thyroid clonotypes (frequency above 0.001) were also detected in blood, a finding suggesting that blood repertoires may reflect thyroid immune responses. In cross-validation, a model built on a 13 V-J signature told ophthalmopathy apart from stable hyperthyroidism with just under 90% sensitivity and around 84% specificity, and in testing the same model reached 80%/75%. In validation, progression to ophthalmopathy was predicted by the model with around 70% sensitivity and roughly 76% specificity, a median of roughly 6.4 months before onset. A discovery cohort of about a hundred patients, 43 with Graves' ophthalmopathy and 55 to 60 with stable Graves' hyperthyroidism, was used to find distinguishing TCR V-J signatures. Whether ophthalmopathy could be predicted prospectively was tested in an independent validation cohort made up of roughly 19 hyperthyroidism patients plus 17 patients who later progressed to ophthalmopathy. The approximately 100 discovery patients were divided at random into training and test sets in a 7:3 ratio. In addition, the study compared T-cell repertoires in thyroid tissue and in blood from six Graves' hyperthyroidism patients. Following sampling, methimazole starting at 30 mg daily was given to hyperthyroidism patients, and high-dose intravenous methylprednisolone was given to ophthalmopathy patients. A second multiplex PCR round built the libraries, followed by size selection and purification. Libraries were sequenced paired-end with 100 bp reads on an Illumina HiSeq2000. SOAPnuke was used to process the raw data, with reads discarded if the reads contained adapters or uncalled bases, had a mean Phred below 15, or lacked an exact constant-primer or identifier match. COPE v1.2.5 was used to merge high-quality paired reads, and clonotypes were defined as unique nucleotide sequences. Clonotypes were aligned to IMGT TRBV, TRBD and TRBJ reference segments using MiTCR v1.1. The analysis was restricted to V-J combinations with a frequency above 0.0001, which together covered 99.2% of the repertoires. The TCS score was defined as F50 (clonal expansion) divided by E x V (chaos), with BLOSUM62-based TCRdist calculated between CDR3 peptides within each V-J. Welch's t-statistics and random forest reduced fewer than 600 V-J features to under 15, which were used in a naive Bayes classifier (R e1071). Sample size was not statistically predetermined, and blinding of investigators to group allocation was not performed. TCR Vbeta CDR3 sequencing of 120 to 150 peripheral blood samples (about 45 ophthalmopathy, under 80 hyperthyroidism and some 17 progressor patients) is reported in the paper.

The TCR sequence derives from a man younger than 30 with Graves disease. Donor details come from another sample of the same person, matched by shared clones. The sequencing used peripheral blood mononuclear cells (PBMCs), collected at new diagnosis, from a patient treated with antithyroid drugs. The V and J segments used are TRBV30 and TRBJ2-7; TRBD1 matches 10 bases in the middle. The CDR3 amino acid sequence is: CALGQGMEQYF. The nucleotide sequence reads as follows: TGTGCCTTGGGACAGGGGATGGAGCAGTACTTC.